These 21 T cell receptor beta chains were all obtained from the same sample, sequenced in a study of blood T cell repertoires in COVID-19. Profiled with immunoSEQ multiplex PCR; TCRdb holds only in-frame clones, not every one. The sample lists around 280,000 clones, around 87% occurring once. Sequencing used peripheral blood. The receptors derive from a woman aged 45-60 years who had recovered from COVID-19.

The genes are TRBV30 and TRBJ2-1, with TRBD2 identical over 8 bases. Trimming removed 2 bases from V and 0 bases from J; junction bases left unmatched: 3. There are 15 residues in the CDR3. Per germline, CDR1 GTSNPN and CDR2 SVGIG (reference sequence). CDR3 bases: TGTGCCTGGAGTTCCGGGACTAGCTCCTACAATGAGCAGTTCTTC. Protein product: CAWSSGTSSYNEQFF.

The rearrangement uses TRBV19 and TRBJ1-2; D is unclear. Germline CDR1 LNHDA, CDR2 SQIVND (reference sequence). The CDR3 is 15 amino acids. Deletions cut 7 bases from V and 0 bases from J, with 15 bases between. The CDR3 protein is CASTNMGSTNYGYTF. The CDR3 DNA reads as TGTGCCAGTACCAACATGGGCAGTACTAACTATGGCTACACCTTC.

The rearrangement uses TRBV28 and TRBJ2-1; perhaps TRBD2 as D (6 bases). There are 17 residues in the CDR3. Trimming shortened V by 5 bases and J by 9 bases, and 26 bases separated the two germline ends. The V gene's germline CDR1 is MDHEN and CDR2 SYDVKM. For the CDR3, the DNA is TGTGCCAGCAGTCCCACTAGCCACTCGAACTTATGGCGTGAGCAGTTCTTC. This encodes CASSPTSHSNLWREQFF.

This clone came up once. The chain is built from TRBV28 and TRBJ2-5; TRBD2 agrees at 7 bases. This CDR3 has 17 residues. V lost 6 bases and J lost 1; bases outside the gene matches: 14. Germline loops: CDR1 MDHEN, CDR2 SYDVKM. The chain's CDR3 is CASRISVAGPSQETQYF. CDR3 nucleotide sequence: TGTGCCAGCAGGATCAGTGTAGCGGGCCCCAGCCAAGAGACCCAGTACTTC.

This chain's CDR3 is CASSFPGQGVVEQFF. The CDR3, as DNA: TGTGCCAGCAGCTTCCCGGGACAGGGAGTCGTTGAGCAGTTCTTC. The rearrangement links TRBV11-2 to TRBJ2-1; 9 bases map to TRBD1. The CDR3 length is 15 residues. Germline V gene sequence: CDR1 SGHAT, CDR2 FQNNGV. Trimming at V came to 3 bases and at J to 9 bases, leaving 9 bases not matched to a gene.

The V gene is TRBV15, the J gene TRBJ2-3; D is possibly TRBD2 (5 bases). CDR1 LNHNV and CDR2 YYDKDF come from the germline V gene (reference sequence). The CDR3 sequence is 12 residues long. V lost 4 bases and J 9 bases, leaving 11 bases between the germline ends. The CDR3 is CATSKWWETQYF. DNA for the CDR3: TGTGCCACCAGCAAATGGTGGGAGACGCAGTATTTT.

Written as DNA, the CDR3 is TGTGCCAGCAGCCCTCTAGCGGGAGCCTCCTGGGGGGCGCAGTATTTT. Translated, it gives CASSPLAGASWGAQYF. The genes are TRBV7-2 and TRBJ2-3; 10 bases map to TRBD2. Trimming at V came to 5 bases and at J to 10 bases, leaving 15 bases not matched to a gene. Germline lookup yields CDR1 SGHTA and CDR2 FQGNSA. This CDR3 has 16 residues. The complete variable domain, with remaining parts taken from reference TRBV7-2 and TRBJ2-3, reads GAGVSQSPSNKVTEKGKDVELRCDPISGHTALYWYRQSLGQGLEFLIYFQGNSAPDKSGLPSDRFSAERTGGSVSTLTIQRTQQEDSAVYLCASSPLAGASWGAQYFGPGTRLTVL.

The CDR3 protein is CACPDRRTAGYTF. The CDR3 DNA is TGTGCCTGCCCTGACAGACGGACAGCTGGCTACACCTTC. The rearrangement joins TRBV30 to TRBJ1-2, with D possibly being TRBD1 (6 bases). Germline V gene sequence: CDR1 GTSNPN, CDR2 SVGIG (reference sequence). V lost 6 bases and J lost 7, with 18 bases in between. CDR3 length: 13 amino acids.

This clone was observed once. CDR3 nucleotides: TGTGCCAGCAGCTCGACAGGGATCACCTACGAGCAGTACTTC. It specifies CASSSTGITYEQYF. The chain joins TRBV5-6 to TRBJ2-7; 7 bases align to TRBD1. The CDR3 has 14 amino acids. Losses at the gene ends were 3 bases for V and 2 bases for J; bases not matched to a gene: 5. Germline V gene sequence: CDR1 SGHDT, CDR2 YYEEEE.

The genes are TRBV19 and TRBJ1-2; D is perhaps TRBD1 (5 bases). This CDR3 has 13 amino acids. The V gene's germline CDR1 is LNHDA and CDR2 SQIVND (reference sequence). The V end was cut by 5 bases, the J end by 4 bases, with 11 bases between. CDR3 nucleotides: TGTGCCAGTAGTTTCAGGGATGGCTATGGCTACACCTTC. It yields the protein CASSFRDGYGYTF.

This clone appeared a single time. V and J are TRBV13 and TRBJ1-1; D might be TRBD1 (5 bases). The germline CDR1 and CDR2 sequences are PRHDT and FYEKMQ (reference sequence). This CDR3 comprises 15 residues. Between the trimmed V and J ends, which lost 5 bases and 4 bases, there was a span of 17 bases. The CDR3 loop reads CASSGAGGGFTEAFF. The CDR3, as DNA: TGTGCCAGCAGCGGAGCGGGCGGGGGGTTCACTGAAGCTTTCTTT.

This clone was counted ten times or more. This chain connects TRBV27 to TRBJ1-1; a possible D gene is TRBD1 (6 bases). This CDR3 has 15 amino acids. CDR1 is MNHEY and CDR2 is SMNVEV in the germline V gene (reference sequence). Trimming stripped 5 bases from V and 3 bases from J, with 16 bases between. This CDR3 reads CASSRDTGYYTEAFF. The CDR3 nucleotides read TGTGCCAGCAGTAGAGATACAGGGTACTACACTGAAGCTTTCTTT.

V and J are TRBV11-2 and TRBJ1-4; D is undetermined. CDR3 length: 14 residues. Germline loops: CDR1 SGHAT, CDR2 FQNNGV. Trimming took 5 bases from V and 6 from J, leaving 13 bases between them. The CDR3 protein is CASSPRLADEKLFF. Here the CDR3 DNA reads TGTGCCAGCAGCCCCCGTCTGGCGGATGAAAAACTGTTTTTT.

The chain couples TRBV30 to TRBJ2-3; TRBD1 is a possible D gene (5 bases). V lost 3 bases and J 2 bases, leaving 12 bases between the germline ends. The germline CDR1 and CDR2 sequences are GTSNPN and SVGIG (reference sequence). This CDR3 contains 14 residues. In DNA, the CDR3 is TGTGCCTGGAGCCGACAGACCTTCACAGATACGCAGTATTTT. This sequence encodes CAWSRQTFTDTQYF.

Only one count was recorded for this clone. J is TRBJ1-2 and V is TRBV19; 11 bases line up with TRBD1. The V and J ends lost 3 bases and 4 bases, in that order; junction bases with no gene match: 13. The CDR3 spans 18 residues. Germline CDR1 reads LNHDA; CDR2 reads SQIVND (reference sequence). The CDR3 bases are TGTGCCAGTAGTATCGTTGGGGGCTCTGGACAGGGGGCCTATGGCTACACCTTC. Its protein product is CASSIVGGSGQGAYGYTF.

This clone appeared once. This chain connects TRBV24-1 to TRBJ2-4, with 11 bases fitting TRBD1. The J segment lost 9 bases and the V segment lost 4 bases, leaving 7 bases of the junction unmatched. This CDR3 region has 15 residues. CDR1 KGHDR and CDR2 SFDVKD come from the germline V gene. The CDR3 nucleotides read TGTGCCACCAGTGACCCAGGACAGGGGGCGAGCATTCAGTACTTC. It translates to CATSDPGQGASIQYF.

The gene calls are TRBV11-2 and TRBJ1-1; D not certain. V was shortened by 4 bases and J by 13 bases, with 19 bases between the two germline ends. CDR3 length equals 13 residues. From germline, CDR1 is SGHAT and CDR2 FQNNGV. The CDR3 DNA reads as TGTGCCAGCAGCTCCACTACATGGTTAATCGGTTTCTTT. Protein sequence: CASSSTTWLIGFF.

V and J are TRBV5-1 and TRBJ1-4, with TRBD1 identical over 7 bases. After removal of 4 bases from V and 2 bases from J, the junction contained 8 bases not matched to a gene. Germline V gene data show CDR1 as SGHRS and CDR2 as YFSETQ. The CDR3 is 16 residues long. CDR3 in DNA: TGCGCCAGCAGCCCGAATGGAGGGGGCACTAATGAAAAACTGTTTTTT. It encodes CASSPNGGGTNEKLFF.

The chain uses TRBV19 and TRBJ2-4; D is possibly TRBD2 (6 bases). Trimming left V 3 bases short and J 0 bases short, with 9 bases between. CDR1 and CDR2 (germline): LNHDA, SQIVND (reference sequence). The CDR3 extends over 15 amino acids. In DNA form, the CDR3 reads TGTGCCAGTAGTATGGAGGGGCTAGCCAAAAACATTCAGTACTTC. Translation: CASSMEGLAKNIQYF. The variable domain in full, with the rest retrieved from reference TRBV19 and TRBJ2-4, is DGGITQSPKYLFRKEGQNVTLSCEQNLNHDAMYWYRQDPGQGLRLIYYSQIVNDFQKGDIAEGYSVSREKKESFPLTVTSAQKNPTAFYLCASSMEGLAKNIQYFGAGTRLSVL.

The chain carries TRBV7-2 and TRBJ2-2; TRBD2 aligns across 14 bases. Germline-derived CDR1 and CDR2 are SGHTA and FQGNSA. The junction had 11 bases not matched to a gene; V was cut back by 5 bases and J by 3 bases. The CDR3 covers 19 residues. DNA for the CDR3: TGTGCCAGCAGCGGGACACGGGGACTAGCGGGAGTCTACACCGGGGAGCTGTTTTTT. This gives the protein CASSGTRGLAGVYTGELFF.

This chain joins TRBV28 and TRBJ1-2, with TRBD1 identical over 8 bases. The germline V gene has CDR1 MDHEN and CDR2 SYDVKM. J gave up 2 bases and V 4 bases, and 0 bases lay outside the gene matches. This CDR3 has 13 residues. The CDR3 here is CASSWTGNYGYTF. DNA for the CDR3: TGTGCCAGCAGTTGGACAGGGAACTATGGCTACACCTTC.